The clone carrying this T cell receptor (beta chain) was observed many times. Antigen unknown. CDR3 length: 15 residues. CDR1 and CDR2 from the germline V gene are LGHNA and YNFKEQ. Trimming took off 1 base at V and 2 bases at J, with 12 bases between the two ends. TCRdb re-derived calls from the PCR reads in MiXCR, one entry per CDR3 protein. The sample carries roughly 97,000 distinct CDR3 sequences, 20% to 25% recorded once. This sample is part of a study of molecular identifiers for immune sequencing clone quantification. Whole-study findings and limits: Spiked Jurkat TCR RNA equal to one cell could reportedly be picked out among some 1 million naive cells.

CD8+CD4-CCR7+CD45RA+ cells were sorted as naive CD8 T cells. The sample comprised naive CD8+ T cells from blood, with Jurkat cell RNA spiked in. Subset denoted: FACS-sorted CD8+CD4-CCR7+CD45RA+ naive T cells. The clonotype was recovered from a human donor in good health. Some libraries in this study had Jurkat cell RNA spiked in. J is TRBJ2-7 and V is TRBV4-2; D unclear. CDR3 residues: CASSQAVLITYEQYF. The CDR3 DNA reads as TGTGCCAGCAGCCAAGCAGTATTGATTACCTACGAGCAGTACTTC.